These T cell receptor beta chains were read from a single sample in a study of cytomegalovirus exposure and HLA in healthy donors. The data were produced by immunoSEQ multiplex PCR, yet TCRdb's version contains in-frame clones alone and is incomplete. The sample has more than 300,000 clones, 86% seen once. Specimen: PBMCs. Every receptor here comes from a woman aged 18 to 35 in good health and CMV-seronegative. CDR3s include the opening cysteine and the closing phenylalanine or tryptophan. Fields, in order: CDR3 protein, CDR3 length, J gene, V gene.

CDR3 protein: CASQPGQGVEDTQYF; CDR3 length: 15; J gene: TRBJ2-3; V gene: TRBV6-9
CDR3 protein: CASSLGGDQETQYF; CDR3 length: 14; J gene: TRBJ2-5; V gene: TRBV7-7
CDR3 protein: CASSPLAGRYNEQFF; CDR3 length: 15; J gene: TRBJ2-1; V gene: TRBV28
CDR3 protein: CASSFVTSRDNEQFF; CDR3 length: 15; J gene: TRBJ2-1; V gene: TRBV5-4
CDR3 protein: CASSLGRGPGELFF; CDR3 length: 14; J gene: TRBJ2-2; V gene: TRBV11-2
CDR3 protein: CATSGGLAGRSEQFF; CDR3 length: 15; J gene: TRBJ2-1; V gene: TRBV15
CDR3 protein: CASSQEQSPPAYF; CDR3 length: 13; J gene: TRBJ2-3; V gene: TRBV4-1
CDR3 protein: CASRIGGGKTEAFF; CDR3 length: 14; J gene: TRBJ1-1; V gene: TRBV6-5
CDR3 protein: CASYTPGTSGYNEQFF; CDR3 length: 16; J gene: TRBJ2-1; V gene: TRBV28
CDR3 protein: CSALRGAYNEQFF; CDR3 length: 13; J gene: TRBJ2-1; V gene: TRBV29-1
CDR3 protein: CASSFDGLLGYF; CDR3 length: 12; J gene: TRBJ1-3; V gene: TRBV7-9
CDR3 protein: CATSRDGVQGTNYGYTF; CDR3 length: 17; J gene: TRBJ1-2; V gene: TRBV15
CDR3 protein: CASSFVWAGMDTGELFF; CDR3 length: 17; J gene: TRBJ2-2; V gene: TRBV27
CDR3 protein: CATSRDRRDANEKLFF; CDR3 length: 16; J gene: TRBJ1-4; V gene: TRBV15
CDR3 protein: CASSDTASTDTQYF; CDR3 length: 14; J gene: TRBJ2-3; V gene: TRBV5-1
CDR3 protein: CASSLSRQGRAFF; CDR3 length: 13; J gene: TRBJ1-1; V gene: TRBV27
CDR3 protein: CASSEQTGVDEKLFF; CDR3 length: 15; J gene: TRBJ1-4; V gene: TRBV28
CDR3 protein: CASIRGGRVPYEQYF; CDR3 length: 15; J gene: TRBJ2-7; V gene: TRBV6-1
CDR3 protein: CASSLTGSPFNEQFF; CDR3 length: 15; J gene: TRBJ2-1; V gene: TRBV28
CDR3 protein: CASRATGAERDSPLHF; CDR3 length: 16; J gene: TRBJ1-6; V gene: TRBV27
CDR3 protein: CASSLQQGYGYTF; CDR3 length: 13; J gene: TRBJ1-2; V gene: TRBV28
CDR3 protein: CASSIVKSGWNTGELFF; CDR3 length: 17; J gene: TRBJ2-2; V gene: TRBV19
CDR3 protein: CASSQDSPDFYEQYF; CDR3 length: 15; J gene: TRBJ2-7; V gene: TRBV4-1
CDR3 protein: CASSGQGGQPQHF; CDR3 length: 13; J gene: TRBJ1-5; V gene: TRBV18
CDR3 protein: CSVAAGSGNTIYF; CDR3 length: 13; J gene: TRBJ1-3; V gene: TRBV29-1
CDR3 protein: CASSVGYSTDTQYF; CDR3 length: 14; J gene: TRBJ2-3; V gene: TRBV9
CDR3 protein: CASSAWAGEAFF; CDR3 length: 12; J gene: TRBJ1-1; V gene: TRBV9
CDR3 protein: CASSRANTGELFF; CDR3 length: 13; J gene: TRBJ2-2; V gene: TRBV7-3
CDR3 protein: CASNIAGSTDTQYF; CDR3 length: 14; J gene: TRBJ2-3; V gene: TRBV2
CDR3 protein: CASSEPRLFANTGELFF; CDR3 length: 17; J gene: TRBJ2-2; V gene: TRBV19
CDR3 protein: CSVELRRADTEAFF; CDR3 length: 14; J gene: TRBJ1-1; V gene: TRBV29-1
CDR3 protein: CASSLEGGENEKLFF; CDR3 length: 15; J gene: TRBJ1-4; V gene: TRBV5-1
CDR3 protein: CASSFGVLNEKLFF; CDR3 length: 14; J gene: TRBJ1-4; V gene: TRBV27
CDR3 protein: CASSARGGTEAFF; CDR3 length: 13; J gene: TRBJ1-1; V gene: TRBV5-1
CDR3 protein: CAKGRRAAGPNTGELFF; CDR3 length: 17; J gene: TRBJ2-2; V gene: TRBV10-1